The clone carrying this T cell receptor (beta chain) occurred a few times. This specimen belongs to a study of human T cells and chemical hapten exposure. Overall study context: Sensitization applied 2% DPC to about 2 cm by about 2 cm of upper inner arm skin. Patch tests of 0.01% DPC on the upper back were read at 6 days. The study enrolled mostly female patients with alopecia areata, totalis or universalis.

V shed 6 bases and J 4 bases; nucleotides not matched to a gene: 10. CDR3 length: 15 residues. Germline values: CDR1 SNHLY, CDR2 FYNNEI. Time point of the sample: patch test 2, 6 weeks after DPC sensitization. The treatment denotes: therapeutic diphenylcyclopropenone sensitization with weekly scalp DPC. Blood sampling preceded each patch test application. TCRdb analysed the RACE reads with MiXCR anew, one entry per CDR3 protein. The data contain more than 75,000 distinct CDR3 sequences, 10% of them singletons. The sequence was collected from a woman under 40 with alopecia areata. Some clones in this sample may be carry-over from other donors' samples. Here the sequenced sample was whole blood, taken in connection with sensitization to the hapten diphenylcyclopropenone (DPC). The chain recombines TRBV2 with TRBJ1-1; TRBD1 aligns across 8 bases. The CDR3 nucleotides are TGTGCCAGCAGGGACAGGACAGGGAAGGTCACTGAAGCTTTCTTT. It encodes CASRDRTGKVTEAFF.